A single sample is the source of the 26 T cell receptor beta chains below, sequenced in a study of OX40 agonist ivuxolimab in advanced cancers. Measured with immunoSEQ multiplex PCR; TCRdb has only the in-frame clones, and not every one. This table holds approximately 98,000 clones, less than 85% found once. The material sequenced was CD4+ or CD8+ T cells sorted from blood, taken in a trial of the OX40 agonist ivuxolimab. These receptors all come from an adult with an advanced solid tumor such as melanoma, head and neck, liver or kidney cancer.

The V gene is TRBV5-1, the J gene TRBJ1-6; D ambiguous. The germline V gene encodes CDR1 SGHRS and CDR2 YFSETQ. The CDR3 totals 16 residues. Trimming left V 0 bases short and J 2 bases short, with 9 bases between. This chain's CDR3 is CASSLANGAYNSPLHF. The CDR3 coding sequence is TGCGCCAGCAGCTTGGCTAACGGGGCCTATAATTCACCCCTCCACTTT.

The DNA of the CDR3 is TGTGCCAGCAGCTTAGCGGACAGGGGGCTTGGGGCCAACGTCCTGACTTTC. It is translated as CASSLADRGLGANVLTF. V is TRBV7-9 and J is TRBJ2-6; 11 bases align to TRBD1. Germline CDR1 and CDR2: SEHNR and FQNEAQ (reference sequence). The ends lost 0 bases at V and 3 bases at J; junction bases unmatched: 1. This CDR3 is 17 amino acids long. The whole variable domain, filled in from reference TRBV7-9 and TRBJ2-6, reads DTGVSQNPRHKITKRGQNVTFRCDPISEHNRLYWYRQTLGQGPEFLTYFQNEAQLEKSRLLSDRFSAERPKGSFSTLEIQRTEQGDSAMYLCASSLADRGLGANVLTFGAGSRLTVL.

The gene calls are TRBV7-2 and TRBJ2-3; D gene unclear. CDR1 and CDR2 from the germline V gene are SGHTA and FQGNSA. V lost 0 bases, J lost 2 bases, and 15 bases lay in between. This CDR3 contains 17 residues. CDR3 residues: CASSLALSNSYTDTQYF. DNA of the CDR3: TGTGCCAGCAGCTTAGCGCTGAGTAACAGTTACACAGATACGCAGTATTTT. Full variable domain (rest looked up from reference TRBV7-2 and TRBJ2-3): GAGVSQSPSNKVTEKGKDVELRCDPISGHTALYWYRQSLGQGLEFLIYFQGNSAPDKSGLPSDRFSAERTGGSVSTLTIQRTQQEDSAVYLCASSLALSNSYTDTQYFGPGTRLTVL.

This rearrangement joins TRBV9 to TRBJ1-2, with D possibly being TRBD1 (5 bases). CDR1 is SGDLS, CDR2 YYNGEE, per germline. This CDR3 spans 14 amino acids. Trimming stripped 3 bases from V and 0 bases from J, with 9 bases between. As DNA, the CDR3 is TGTGCCAGCAGCGACGACAGCTCTAACTATGGCTACACCTTC. Translated, it gives CASSDDSSNYGYTF.

This chain connects TRBV6-5 to TRBJ2-7; TRBD2 might be the D (5 bases). Per the germline V gene, CDR1 is MNHEY and CDR2 is SVGAGI. Between the trimmed V and J ends, which lost 6 bases and 5 bases, there was a span of 8 bases. The CDR3 has 11 amino acids. DNA for the CDR3: TGTGCCAGCAGCGGACTCCACGAGCAGTACTTC. It encodes CASSGLHEQYF.

The chain links TRBV12-5 to TRBJ1-5, with a possible D match to TRBD1 (5 bases). The ends were cut back, 0 bases at V and 0 bases at J, with 21 bases in the middle. Germline CDR1 reads LGHNT; CDR2 reads FRNRAP. This CDR3 is 20 amino acids long. The CDR3 coding sequence is TGTGCTAGTGGTTTGGTATTGGGGTCAAGTGGGGCCTCTAGCAATCAGCCCCAGCATTTT. This translates into CASGLVLGSSGASSNQPQHF.

The chain employs TRBV4-2 and TRBJ2-3, with 10 bases that match TRBD2. This CDR3 spans 17 amino acids. CDR1 is LGHNA, CDR2 YNFKEQ, per germline. Unmatched junction bases numbered 7, after V lost 1 base and J lost 3 bases. In DNA form, the CDR3 reads TGTGCCAGCAGCCAAGGCCCTAGCGGGAGAGGGACAGATACGCAGTATTTT. This encodes CASSQGPSGRGTDTQYF.

The chain has TRBV7-2 and TRBJ1-2, with 10 positions matching TRBD1. From germline, CDR1 is SGHTA and CDR2 FQGNSA. The CDR3 spans 17 residues. The V segment lost 5 bases and the J segment 6 bases; nucleotides outside the gene matches: 15. Written as DNA, the CDR3 is TGTGCCAGCAGCCCCGTCCCTTACCGGACAGGGGGGGATGGCTACACCTTC. Translating gives CASSPVPYRTGGDGYTF.

Worth noting for this clone: Its ends do not fully match the called genes, so a read error is possible. The chain uses TRBV29-1 and TRBJ1-2; TRBD1 is a possible D gene (6 bases). The CDR3 covers 15 residues. Germline V gives CDR1 SQVTM, CDR2 ANQGSEA. CDR3 protein: CSVEGAADRFYGYTF. CDR3 DNA: TGCAGCGTGGAAGGGGCAGCGGACAGATTTTATGGCTACACCTTC.

This clone was detected a few times. This chain connects TRBV5-6 to TRBJ1-5, with 11 bases that match TRBD1. Trimming at V came to 2 bases and at J to 5 bases, leaving 3 bases not matched to a gene. Germline V lookup: CDR1 SGHDT, CDR2 YYEEEE. The CDR3 has 15 residues. The CDR3 spells CASSFRTGGDQPQHF. The CDR3 nucleotides are TGTGCCAGCAGCTTTAGGACAGGGGGCGATCAGCCCCAGCATTTT.

The chain carries TRBV19 and TRBJ1-6; 8 positions agree with TRBD1. CDR3 length: 14 residues. From germline, CDR1 is LNHDA and CDR2 SQIVND (reference sequence). J lost 8 bases, V lost 4 bases, and 4 bases had no gene match. The DNA for the CDR3 is TGTGCCAGTAGTAAGCAGGGGGCGTATTCACCCCTCCACTTT. It encodes CASSKQGAYSPLHF.

This clone occurred once. The V call is TRBV2, the J call TRBJ2-3; no clear D gene. CDR1 and CDR2 (germline): SNHLY, FYNNEI. The length of the CDR3 is 14 residues. V lost 1 base, J lost 1 base, and 6 bases lay in between. This chain's CDR3 is CASSEDRRTDTQYF. The CDR3 DNA reads TGTGCCAGCAGTGAAGACAGACGCACAGATACGCAGTATTTT.

V usage is TRBV21-1 and J usage is TRBJ2-2. TRBV21-1 is a documented pseudogene. The CDR3 is 18 amino acids. Here the CDR3 reads CASSSRRVSSRRTGELFF. In nucleotides, the CDR3 is TGTGCCAGCAGCTCTCGAAGGGTTAGCTCACGTCGCACCGGGGAGCTGTTTTTT.

The rearrangement joins TRBV29-1 to TRBJ2-5; 13 positions agree with TRBD2. The CDR3 extends over 15 amino acids. From germline, CDR1 is SQVTM and CDR2 ANQGSEA. V was clipped by 6 bases and J by 3 bases; unmatched bases: 7. The CDR3 bases are TGCAGCGTAAAGACTAGCGGGAGGCCAAAAGAGACCCAGTACTTC. It is translated as CSVKTSGRPKETQYF.

The chain carries TRBV5-1 and TRBJ1-1, with D unresolved. The CDR3 has 15 amino acids. V lost 2 bases, J lost 1 base, and 12 bases lay in between. Germline V gives CDR1 SGHRS, CDR2 YFSETQ. The CDR3 spells CASSFGSLGNTEAFF. As DNA, the CDR3 is TGCGCCAGCAGCTTTGGCAGTCTGGGGAACACTGAAGCTTTCTTT.

This clone came up a few times. This sequence joins TRBV6-6 and TRBJ2-7; 9 bases agree with TRBD1. Germline CDR1 reads MNHNY; CDR2 reads SVGAGI (reference sequence). V was pared by 6 bases and J by 6 bases, with 9 bases of the junction left unmatched. This CDR3 comprises 14 residues. CDR3 nucleotides: TGTGCCAGCAGCCTCGGACAGGGGAACGGCGAGCAGTACTTC. It translates to CASSLGQGNGEQYF.

The chain joins TRBV4-2 to TRBJ2-2; the match to TRBD2 covers 12 bases. V dropped 1 base and J dropped 4; count of bases not matched to a gene: 1. Per the germline V gene, CDR1 is LGHNA and CDR2 is YNFKEQ. This CDR3 has 16 residues. The CDR3 DNA is TGTGCCAGCAGCCAAGGACTAGCGGGGGTCACCGGGGAGCTGTTTTTT. This encodes CASSQGLAGVTGELFF.

The chain combines TRBV27 with TRBJ2-1, with 8 bases that match TRBD2. This CDR3 is built from 16 residues. The trim removed 0 bases at V and 9 bases at J, leaving 10 bases unmatched. CDR1 is MNHEY, CDR2 SMNVEV, per germline (reference sequence). Here the CDR3 reads CASSLSPAGALGEQFF. DNA of the CDR3: TGTGCCAGCAGTTTATCTCCAGCGGGAGCCTTAGGTGAGCAGTTCTTC.

The chain links TRBV6-6 to TRBJ2-4; D possibly uses TRBD1 or TRBD2 (5 bases each). The CDR3 is made up of 13 amino acids. The V end lost 8 bases, the J end lost 11 bases, and 19 bases lay between the germline ends. Looked up from germline, CDR1 is MNHNY and CDR2 is SVGAGI (reference sequence). DNA of the CDR3: TGTGCCAGCCACGGGACCTCCCGCATCCTTCAGTACTTC. This encodes CASHGTSRILQYF.

The V call is TRBV6-1, the J call TRBJ2-3; D gene unclear. The CDR3 runs 12 residues. Trimming removed 4 bases from V and 0 bases from J, with 2 bases in between. Germline assignment: CDR1 MNHNS and CDR2 SASEGT. The CDR3 here is CASSASTDTQYF. CDR3 DNA sequence: TGTGCCAGCAGTGCCAGCACAGATACGCAGTATTTT.

V and J are TRBV5-4 and TRBJ2-7; D assignment may be TRBD1 or TRBD2 (5 bases each). V was pared by 4 bases and J by 5 bases, with 19 bases between. Germline assignment: CDR1 SGHNT and CDR2 YYREEE (reference sequence). The CDR3 is 15 amino acids. CDR3 in DNA: TGTGCCAGCAGCCAACCGGGACCCCTGCAGAACGAGCAGTACTTC. Protein sequence: CASSQPGPLQNEQYF.

A few counts support this clone. CDR3 in amino acids: CASSVDSEDSPLHF. CDR3 DNA: TGTGCCAGCAGCGTGGACAGTGAAGATTCACCCCTCCACTTT. The V gene is TRBV9, the J gene TRBJ1-6, with D possibly matching TRBD1 (6 bases). Germline V gives CDR1 SGDLS, CDR2 YYNGEE. This CDR3 has 14 residues. V was cut by 2 bases and J by 8 bases, with 11 bases left in between.

The V and J genes are TRBV5-6 and TRBJ2-7; unclear D gene. This CDR3 contains 14 residues. Germline V gives CDR1 SGHDT, CDR2 YYEEEE. Trimming shortened V by 1 base and J by 0 bases, and 8 bases separated the two germline ends. The CDR3 sequence is CASSLRRSSYEQYF. CDR3 DNA sequence: TGTGCCAGCAGCTTGAGGAGAAGCTCCTACGAGCAGTACTTC.

This clone was recorded a few times. This sample includes further DNA sequences coding for the same CDR3. The CDR3 reads CASTRGEGYTF. The CDR3 DNA is TGTGCCAGCACCCGGGGGGAAGGCTACACCTTC. V is TRBV6-5 and J is TRBJ1-2; D is perhaps TRBD1 (5 bases). CDR1 MNHEY and CDR2 SVGAGI come from the germline V gene. Between the trimmed V and J ends, which lost 7 bases and 8 bases, there was a span of 11 bases. The CDR3 consists of 11 residues.

This rearrangement joins TRBV6-4 to TRBJ2-1; TRBD2 might be the D (6 bases). The CDR3 has 15 amino acids. The germline V and J ends were trimmed by 0 bases and 4 bases, with 10 bases remaining between them. Germline values: CDR1 MRHNA, CDR2 SNTAGT. The CDR3 is CASSDSLAVYNEQFF. DNA for the CDR3: TGTGCCAGCAGTGACTCGTTAGCGGTATACAATGAGCAGTTCTTC.

J is TRBJ1-1 and V is TRBV7-8; tentative D call: TRBD1 (5 bases). The CDR3 extends over 15 amino acids. CDR1 and CDR2 from the germline V gene are SGHVS and FQNEAQ. The V and J ends lost 0 bases and 10 bases respectively, with 18 bases between them. The CDR3 DNA reads TGTGCCAGCAGCTTAGCCGGGACCCAGGTTAGCGGAGCTTTCTTT. Translation gives CASSLAGTQVSGAFF.